A selection of T cell receptor beta chains follows, all from one sample in a study of Graves' ophthalmopathy and Graves' hyperthyroidism. TCRdb reprocessed the multiplex PCR reads via MiXCR and lists one record per CDR3 protein. This table has around 400,000 distinct CDR3 sequences, around 16% appearing once. Sequencing was carried out using peripheral blood. The origin of the receptors is a woman between 18 and 29 years old with Graves' ophthalmopathy. CDR3s include the opening cysteine and the closing phenylalanine or tryptophan. D genes are given only for firm matches.

d_gene: .
v_gene: TRBV6-2/TRBV6-3
CDR3aa: CASSYSGSGGYTF

d_gene: .
v_gene: TRBV7-2
CDR3aa: CASREAGYNSPLHF

d_gene: .
v_gene: TRBV6-5
CDR3aa: CASSSFGTYEQYF

d_gene: .
v_gene: TRBV28
CDR3aa: CASSLTLDRVRTNQPQHF

d_gene: .
v_gene: TRBV6-2/TRBV6-3
CDR3aa: CASNSIEQPSSYEQYF

d_gene: .
v_gene: TRBV6-1
CDR3aa: CASHTRGTGELFF

d_gene: .
v_gene: TRBV9
CDR3aa: CASAPGWGFSYEQYF

d_gene: TRBD1
v_gene: TRBV19
CDR3aa: CASSPPGQARYGYTF

d_gene: .
v_gene: TRBV6-2/TRBV6-3
CDR3aa: CASSYTRRTEQYF

d_gene: .
v_gene: TRBV12-3/TRBV12-4
CDR3aa: CASLGNYGYTF

d_gene: .
v_gene: TRBV7-2
CDR3aa: CASSFKGFGNTIYF

d_gene: TRBD1
v_gene: TRBV6-2/TRBV6-3
CDR3aa: CASRYTGTVKTEAFF

d_gene: TRBD2
v_gene: TRBV7-6
CDR3aa: CASSLPSGRANTGELFF

d_gene: TRBD2
v_gene: TRBV28
CDR3aa: CASSLSPGGFEETQYF

d_gene: TRBD1
v_gene: TRBV7-3
CDR3aa: CASSFQGQGAREAFF

d_gene: .
v_gene: TRBV6-2/TRBV6-3
CDR3aa: CASSLVLANTGELFF

d_gene: .
v_gene: TRBV6-2/TRBV6-3
CDR3aa: CASSRENTGELFF

d_gene: TRBD2
v_gene: TRBV6-5
CDR3aa: CASSSPGGETQYF

d_gene: .
v_gene: TRBV4-3
CDR3aa: CASSQGRNSYEQYF

d_gene: .
v_gene: TRBV12-3/TRBV12-4
CDR3aa: CASSPRVTEAFF

d_gene: TRBD1
v_gene: TRBV4-1
CDR3aa: CASSHLGTAESNTGELFF

d_gene: .
v_gene: TRBV19
CDR3aa: CASSPGHNYEQYF

d_gene: TRBD2
v_gene: TRBV7-2
CDR3aa: CASSLLAGYEQYF